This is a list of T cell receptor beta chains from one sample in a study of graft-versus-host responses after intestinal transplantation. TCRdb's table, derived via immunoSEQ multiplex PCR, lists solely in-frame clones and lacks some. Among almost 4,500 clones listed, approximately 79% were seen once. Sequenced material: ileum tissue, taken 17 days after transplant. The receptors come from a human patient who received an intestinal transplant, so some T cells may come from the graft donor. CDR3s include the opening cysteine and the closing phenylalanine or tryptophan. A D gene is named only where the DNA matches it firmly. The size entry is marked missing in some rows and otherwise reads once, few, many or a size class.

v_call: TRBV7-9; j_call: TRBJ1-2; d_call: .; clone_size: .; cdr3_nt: TGTGCCAGCAGCTTAGAAGTTAGGACTACTAACTATGGCTACACCTTC; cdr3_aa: CASSLEVRTTNYGYTF
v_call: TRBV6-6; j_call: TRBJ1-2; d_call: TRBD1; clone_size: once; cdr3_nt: TGTGCCAGCAGTTACGGGGACAGCGTCTATGGCTACACCTTC; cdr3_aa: CASSYGDSVYGYTF
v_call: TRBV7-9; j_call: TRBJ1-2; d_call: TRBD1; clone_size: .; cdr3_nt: TGTGCCAGCAGCGGTCCGGGACAGGACCGAAACACCTTC; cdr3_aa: CASSGPGQDRNTF
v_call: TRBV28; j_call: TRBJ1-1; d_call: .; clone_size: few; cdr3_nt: TGTGCCAGCAGCCCCTCGGGGGACCACACTGAAGCTTTCTTT; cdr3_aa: CASSPSGDHTEAFF
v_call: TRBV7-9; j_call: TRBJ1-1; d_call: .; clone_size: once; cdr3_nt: TGTGCCAGCAGCCCCCCCAGTTTCCCTGAAGCTTTCTTT; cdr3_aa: CASSPPSFPEAFF
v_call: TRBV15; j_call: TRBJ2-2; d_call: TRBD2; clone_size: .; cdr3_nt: TGTGCCACCAGCAGTCGGAGGGCGGGGGGGAACACCGGGGAGCTGTTTTTT; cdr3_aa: CATSSRRAGGNTGELFF
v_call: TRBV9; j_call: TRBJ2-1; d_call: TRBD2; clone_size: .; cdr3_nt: TGTGCCAGCAGCCTCTCTGGGGGACTAGCGGGGGGGCCGTACAATGAGCAGTTCTTC; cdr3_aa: CASSLSGGLAGGPYNEQFF
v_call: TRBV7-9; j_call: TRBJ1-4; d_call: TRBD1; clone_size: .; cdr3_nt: TGTGCCAGCAGCGAGGACAGGGGAGCGGGAACTAATGAAAAACTGTTTTTT; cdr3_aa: CASSEDRGAGTNEKLFF
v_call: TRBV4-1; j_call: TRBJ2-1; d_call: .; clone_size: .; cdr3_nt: TGCGCCAGCAGCCAAGAAGAGTGGGCGCGCAATGAGCAGTTCTTC; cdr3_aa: CASSQEEWARNEQFF
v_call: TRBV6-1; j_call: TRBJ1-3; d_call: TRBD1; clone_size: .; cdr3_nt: TGTGCCAGCAGTGGGGACAGGGCTGGAAACACCATATATTTT; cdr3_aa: CASSGDRAGNTIYF
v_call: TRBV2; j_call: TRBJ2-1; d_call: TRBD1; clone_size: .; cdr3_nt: TGTGCCAGCATGAAGGACAGGGAAAATGAGCAGTTCTTC; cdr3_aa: CASMKDRENEQFF
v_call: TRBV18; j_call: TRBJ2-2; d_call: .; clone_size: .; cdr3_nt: TGTGCCAGCTCACCACGGCAGAACACCGGGGAGCTGTTTTTT; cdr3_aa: CASSPRQNTGELFF
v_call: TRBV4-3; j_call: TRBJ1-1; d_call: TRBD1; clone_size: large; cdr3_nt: TGCGCCAGCAGCCCAGGGGGCAGGGGACATAACACTGAAGCTTTCTTT; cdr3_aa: CASSPGGRGHNTEAFF
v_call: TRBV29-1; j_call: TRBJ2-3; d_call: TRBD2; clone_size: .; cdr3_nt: TGCAGCGTTGGCGGGACTAGTGAATGGGATGGCACAGATACGCAGTATTTT; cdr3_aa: CSVGGTSEWDGTDTQYF
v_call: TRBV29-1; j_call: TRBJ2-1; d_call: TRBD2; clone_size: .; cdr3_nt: TGCAGCTCTGGCGGGGGGTTAAATGAGCAGTTCTTC; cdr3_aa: CSSGGGLNEQFF
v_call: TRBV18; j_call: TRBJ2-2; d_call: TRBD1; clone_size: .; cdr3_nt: TGTGCCAGCTCACCCCGGGACAGGAACACCGGGGAGCTGTTTTTT; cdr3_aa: CASSPRDRNTGELFF
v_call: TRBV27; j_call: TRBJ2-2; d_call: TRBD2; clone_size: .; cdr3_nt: TGTGCCAGCTCCCCTCCTACGCGGGGGGGGTGGAACACCGGGGAGCTGTTTTTT; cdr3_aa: CASSPPTRGGWNTGELFF
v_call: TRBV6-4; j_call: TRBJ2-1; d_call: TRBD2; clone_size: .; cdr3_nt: TGTGCCAGCAGTGAAGTTCTAGCGGGGAAGGGCTTCCTCAATGAGCAGTTCTTC; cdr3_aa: CASSEVLAGKGFLNEQFF
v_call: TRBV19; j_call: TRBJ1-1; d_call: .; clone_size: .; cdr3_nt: TGTGCCAGTAGGAACGGGAATCTAGATGCTTTCTTT; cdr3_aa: CASRNGNLDAFF
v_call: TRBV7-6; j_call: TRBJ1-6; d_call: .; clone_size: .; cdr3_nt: TGTGCCAGCAGCTTACATGGGTACAGGGCCTTCTATAATTCACCCCTCCACTTT; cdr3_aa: CASSLHGYRAFYNSPLHF
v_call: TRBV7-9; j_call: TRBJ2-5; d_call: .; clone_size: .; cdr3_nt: TGTGCCAGCAGCTCAGGTCGGGAGACCCAGTACTTC; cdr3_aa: CASSSGRETQYF
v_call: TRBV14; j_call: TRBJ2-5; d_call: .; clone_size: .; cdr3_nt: TGTGCCAGCAGCCAAGATTTTCGGGGCCAAGAGACCCAGTACTTC; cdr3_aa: CASSQDFRGQETQYF
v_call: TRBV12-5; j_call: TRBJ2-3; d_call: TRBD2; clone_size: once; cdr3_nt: TGTGCTAGTACTCTGAGCGGGGGGGCTGGAGATACGCAGTATTTT; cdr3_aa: CASTLSGGAGDTQYF